This T cell receptor beta chain comes out of a study of blood T cell repertoires in COVID-19. About the study: Acute and convalescent COVID-19 samples came from the United States, Italy and Spain. T cells, B-cell-depleted T cells, or PBMCs provided the cDNA or gDNA that served as material.

Methods used by the authors: It was from reference gene primer amplification that nucleated cell counts were estimated. The table came from immunoSEQ multiplex PCR; TCRdb's copy has only in-frame clones and leaves some out. The DNA was the basis for D and trimming; V, J and clone size are from that table. The sample holds approximately 69,000 clones; over 70% are singletons and the top ten take 15% to 20%. Deletions cut 4 bases from V and 2 bases from J, with 9 bases between. The CDR3 spans 13 residues. Germline CDR1 and CDR2: SNHLY and FYNNEI. Sequenced material: peripheral blood. The gene calls are TRBV2 and TRBJ2-7; a weak D match, TRBD1 (5 bases). The source is a man aged 55 to 70 with acute or convalescent COVID-19. The CDR3 DNA is TGTGCCAGCAGTGGATACAGGCCCTACGAGCAGTACTTC. Amino acid sequence: CASSGYRPYEQYF.